In its sample, the clone carrying this T cell receptor beta chain was seen many times. Trimming removed 2 bases from V and 6 bases from J, with 15 bases in between. In germline, CDR1 is SGHTA, CDR2 FQGTGA. CDR3 length equals 15 residues. As for time point: newly diagnosed GD, antithyroid drugs for less than 3 months. The TCR library used RNA extracted from PBMCs. This specimen comes from a study of regulatory T cells in long-lasting Graves disease. Study-wide background: Freshly diagnosed Graves' patients had used antithyroid drugs for under 3 months.

TCR beta libraries were built with iRepertoire HTBI primers and Arm-PCR of CDR3 regions. MiXCR, run by TCRdb on the multiplex PCR reads, gives a single entry per CDR3 protein. The sample has around 500,000 distinct CDR3 sequences, roughly 14% seen once. This sample also belongs to another study, concerning T cells in Graves' hyperthyroidism and ophthalmopathy. That paper states: Stability of Graves' hyperthyroidism was defined as absent ophthalmopathy progression within 18 months. A 13 V-J model separated ophthalmopathy from stable hyperthyroidism.

This clonotype was obtained from a man aged 30-40 years with Graves disease. The J gene is TRBJ2-3, the V gene TRBV7-3; the D is unclear. The sequencing here drew on peripheral blood mononuclear cells (PBMCs), taken at new diagnosis, from a patient treated with antithyroid drugs. The CDR3 sequence is CASSLAAFPRDTQYF. The CDR3 DNA reads as TGTGCCAGCAGCTTAGCTGCGTTCCCGCGGGATACGCAGTATTTT.